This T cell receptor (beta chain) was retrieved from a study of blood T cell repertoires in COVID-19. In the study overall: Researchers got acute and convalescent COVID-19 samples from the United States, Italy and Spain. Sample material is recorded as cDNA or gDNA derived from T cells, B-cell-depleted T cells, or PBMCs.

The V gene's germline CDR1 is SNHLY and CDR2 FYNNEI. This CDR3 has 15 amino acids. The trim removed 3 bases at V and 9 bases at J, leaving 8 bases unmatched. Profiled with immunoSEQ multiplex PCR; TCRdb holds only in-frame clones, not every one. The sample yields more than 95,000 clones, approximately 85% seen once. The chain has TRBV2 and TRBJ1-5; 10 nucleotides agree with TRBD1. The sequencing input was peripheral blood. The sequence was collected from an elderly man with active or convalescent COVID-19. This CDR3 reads CASSEGWGQGTPQHF. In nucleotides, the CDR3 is TGTGCCAGCAGTGAGGGGTGGGGACAGGGGACGCCCCAGCATTTT.